This is a list of T cell receptor beta chains from one sample in a study of T-cell reconstitution after alpha-beta-depleted transplantation in children. Via MiXCR, TCRdb re-called the PCR reads, giving one row per CDR3 protein. Of approximately 430,000 distinct CDR3 sequences in the sample, 15% to 20% were seen once. The material was PBMCs, mostly from graft donor cells, obtained 360 days after TCRalphabeta/CD19-depleted stem cell transplant. These receptor sequences come from a boy under two years old who had a stem cell transplant for Wiskott-Aldrich syndrome, so the T cells may come from the graft donor. Both conserved end residues are part of each CDR3. The order of the fields is CDR3 length, D gene, V gene, clone size, J gene, CDR3 protein, CDR3 DNA. D genes are given only for firm matches. Expanded clones are given a class, and other clones once, few, many or no size at all.

13	-	TRBV29-1	-	TRBJ2-1	CSVRRSSYNEQFF	TGCAGCGTTAGGCGGAGCTCCTACAATGAGCAGTTCTTC
16	TRBD1	TRBV12-3/TRBV12-4	few	TRBJ2-2	CASTLFPGQGAGELFF	TGTGCCAGCACCCTTTTTCCGGGACAGGGGGCCGGGGAGCTGTTTTTT
14	TRBD2	TRBV20-1	-	TRBJ2-1	CSADGRGSYNEQFF	TGCAGTGCGGACGGGAGGGGGTCCTACAATGAGCAGTTCTTC
16	-	TRBV11-2	few	TRBJ2-2	CASSLESSWVTGELFF	TGTGCCAGCAGCTTAGAGTCATCTTGGGTTACCGGGGAGCTGTTTTTT
14	-	TRBV4-1	few	TRBJ1-6	CASSSGIYNSPLHF	TGCGCCAGCAGCTCCGGGATTTATAATTCACCCCTCCACTTT
16	-	TRBV5-1	-	TRBJ2-3	CASSLLAIGRTDTQYF	TGCGCCAGCAGCCTCCTTGCTATCGGGAGAACAGATACGCAGTATTTT
16	-	TRBV12-3/TRBV12-4	-	TRBJ2-7	CASSLARGSEAYEQYF	TGTGCCAGCAGTTTAGCGCGGGGCTCGGAAGCTTACGAGCAGTACTTC
16	-	TRBV24-1	few	TRBJ2-6	CATSDSRAPGANVLTF	TGTGCCACCAGTGATTCTAGGGCTCCTGGGGCCAACGTCCTGACTTTC
16	TRBD1	TRBV15	few	TRBJ2-7	CATSRGWGQGTGEQYF	TGTGCCACCAGCAGGGGTTGGGGACAGGGAACTGGGGAGCAGTACTTC
15	TRBD2	TRBV30	-	TRBJ2-5	CAWSVLAVPGETQYF	TGTGCCTGGAGTGTACTAGCGGTACCGGGAGAGACCCAGTACTTC
13	-	TRBV12-3/TRBV12-4	few	TRBJ2-3	CASSYLSADTQYF	TGTGCCAGCAGTTACCTATCCGCAGATACGCAGTATTTT
14	TRBD1	TRBV24-1	-	TRBJ2-2	CATGDRMNTGELFF	TGTGCCACCGGGGACAGGATGAACACCGGGGAGCTGTTTTTT
12	-	TRBV18	few	TRBJ2-7	CASSTVLAEQYF	TGTGCCAGCTCAACAGTACTGGCCGAGCAGTACTTC
16	TRBD2	TRBV12-3/TRBV12-4	few	TRBJ2-3	CASSFTSGSSADTQYF	TGTGCCAGCAGTTTTACTAGCGGGAGCTCGGCAGATACGCAGTATTTT
15	TRBD1	TRBV30	-	TRBJ2-1	CAWEPPGTGGNEQFF	TGTGCCTGGGAACCCCCCGGGACAGGTGGAAATGAGCAGTTCTTC
14	TRBD2	TRBV10-3	-	TRBJ2-1	CASHLSGGNNEQFF	TGTGCCAGCCATCTAAGCGGGGGGAACAATGAGCAGTTCTTC
15	-	TRBV4-1	few	TRBJ2-2	CASSQPRRGTGELFF	TGCGCCAGCAGCCAGCCCCGGCGAGGCACCGGGGAGCTGTTTTTT
15	TRBD1	TRBV20-1	few	TRBJ2-7	CSASPTGKRTYEQYF	TGCAGTGCTAGTCCGACAGGGAAGCGGACCTACGAGCAGTACTTC
13	-	TRBV12-3/TRBV12-4	few	TRBJ2-7	CVSTSSGIYEQYF	TGTGTCAGCACCTCTTCTGGAATCTACGAGCAGTACTTC
14	-	TRBV12-3/TRBV12-4	few	TRBJ1-3	CASRPRVTGNTIYF	TGTGCCAGCAGACCTCGGGTCACTGGAAACACCATATATTTT
20	TRBD2	TRBV11-2	-	TRBJ2-3	CASSFPETSGGSYFTDTQYF	TGTGCCAGCAGCTTCCCCGAGACTAGCGGGGGGTCCTATTTTACAGATACGCAGTATTTT
13	-	TRBV7-9	-	TRBJ1-2	CASSLGLAYGYTF	TGTGCCAGCAGCTTAGGTCTGGCATATGGCTACACCTTC
15	TRBD2	TRBV7-2	-	TRBJ2-7	CASRTRLAGKGEQYF	TGTGCCAGCAGGACAAGACTAGCGGGGAAGGGCGAGCAGTACTTC
14	-	TRBV15	-	TRBJ2-7	CATSRDRRANEQYF	TGTGCCACCAGCAGAGATAGGCGGGCAAACGAGCAGTACTTC
16	-	TRBV5-1	once	TRBJ2-3	CASSFSGARGTDTQYF	TGCGCCAGCAGCTTCTCCGGGGCCAGAGGTACGGATACGCAGTATTTT
15	-	TRBV4-3	-	TRBJ1-5	CASSQVMASNQPQHF	TGCGCCAGCAGCCAAGTAATGGCTAGCAATCAGCCCCAGCATTTT
10	-	TRBV20-1	few	TRBJ2-7	CSAPFYEQYF	TGCAGTGCCCCATTCTACGAGCAGTACTTC
13	-	TRBV5-6	few	TRBJ2-5	CASSSWVEETQYF	TGTGCCAGCAGCAGTTGGGTCGAAGAGACCCAGTACTTC
15	TRBD2	TRBV6-2/TRBV6-3	few	TRBJ2-3	CASGGLAGVRDTQYF	TGTGCCAGCGGAGGCCTAGCGGGAGTCAGGGATACGCAGTATTTT
17	-	TRBV6-2/TRBV6-3	-	TRBJ2-1	CASSYSPLAFSYNEQFF	TGTGCCAGCAGTTACTCGCCGCTAGCCTTCTCCTACAATGAGCAGTTCTTC
19	TRBD1	TRBV4-1	few	TRBJ1-1	CASSQDSRTGLGADTEAFF	TGCGCCAGCAGCCAAGATTCGAGGACAGGTCTAGGCGCGGACACTGAAGCTTTCTTT
14	-	TRBV28	-	TRBJ2-7	CASSFRHPSYEQYF	TGTGCCAGCAGTTTCAGGCACCCATCCTACGAGCAGTACTTC
11	-	TRBV29-1	medium-sized	TRBJ1-1	CSVLMNTEAFF	TGCAGCGTTCTGATGAACACTGAAGCTTTCTTT
14	TRBD1	TRBV5-1	few	TRBJ2-7	CASFSGQGIDEQYF	TGCGCCAGCTTTTCGGGACAGGGTATTGACGAGCAGTACTTC
15	-	TRBV20-1	-	TRBJ2-5	CSAREDWRMEKTQYF	TGCAGTGCTAGAGAGGACTGGCGGATGGAGAAGACCCAGTACTTC